This TCR beta chain was obtained from a study of tumor-infiltrating lymphocytes in primary liver carcinoma. Co-extracting RNA and DNA was done with roughly 17-34 mg of unsorted bulk tissue as input. A primer matching the constant region was used to make TCR beta cDNA from approximately 500 ng of total RNA. A slightly modified ARM-PCR protocol with three nested multiplex PCR rounds produced these TCR beta libraries. One entry per CDR3 protein results from TCRdb running MiXCR on the multiplex PCR reads. The sample comprises about 21,000 distinct CDR3 sequences, around 76% of which are singletons, and approximately 41% rests with the top ten. By proportion, this clonotype is medium-sized. This TCR derives from a man aged 35 to 55 with primary liver carcinoma and hepatitis B virus infection. Material: liver tumor tissue from sampling region 1. Subset reported: tumor region T1, superior pole.

This CDR3 reads CASRKTGVSEQFF. CDR3 in DNA: TGTGCCAGCAGGAAGACGGGAGTTTCCGAGCAGTTCTTC. V usage is TRBV6-1 and J usage is TRBJ2-1; maybe TRBD2 (6 bases). Trimming left V 6 bases short and J 10 bases short, with 16 bases between. The CDR3 totals 13 residues. Germline loops: CDR1 MNHNS, CDR2 SASEGT.